The rows below give T cell receptor beta chains drawn from one sample of a study of blood T cells in healthy people across ages. TCRdb fed the 5' RACE reads into MiXCR, producing one record per CDR3 protein. The data show around 520,000 distinct CDR3 sequences, 25% to 35% seen once. This same sample was also taken into another study, of T cells of mothers and their children.

Material: blood. These receptors were obtained from a boy aged 2 to 10 in good health. Both conserved end residues are part of each CDR3. D genes are given only for firm matches. A row's size may be missing; if present it is once, few, many or a size class.

D gene: TRBD1; clone size: .; V gene: TRBV5-1; J gene: TRBJ1-4; CDR3 DNA: TGCGCCAGCAGCATTGCTACCGGGACAGGTCGGGAAAAACTGTTTTTT; CDR3 protein: CASSIATGTGREKLFF
D gene: .; clone size: few; V gene: TRBV20-1; J gene: TRBJ2-4; CDR3 DNA: TGCAGTGCGAAAGAACTAGATAACGCCAAAAACATTCAGTACTTC; CDR3 protein: CSAKELDNAKNIQYF
D gene: TRBD1; clone size: .; V gene: TRBV9; J gene: TRBJ2-4; CDR3 DNA: TGTGCCAGCAGGGGACAGGAAAACATTCAGTACTTC; CDR3 protein: CASRGQENIQYF
D gene: TRBD1; clone size: few; V gene: TRBV3-1; J gene: TRBJ2-7; CDR3 DNA: TGTGCCAGCAGCCAAGGTGTACAGGGGTCCCACGAGCAGTACTTC; CDR3 protein: CASSQGVQGSHEQYF
D gene: .; clone size: .; V gene: TRBV7-2; J gene: TRBJ2-1; CDR3 DNA: TGTGCCAGCAGCTTAGCGAACGGCTACTACAATGAGCAGTTCTTC; CDR3 protein: CASSLANGYYNEQFF
D gene: TRBD1; clone size: many; V gene: TRBV20-1; J gene: TRBJ2-7; CDR3 DNA: TGCAGTGCCAGGGACAGGGTGGTCTACGAGCAGTACTTC; CDR3 protein: CSARDRVVYEQYF
D gene: TRBD1; clone size: .; V gene: TRBV6-6; J gene: TRBJ1-2; CDR3 DNA: TGTGCCAGCAATCTGTCAGGGGGCCATGCGAACTATGGCTACACCTTC; CDR3 protein: CASNLSGGHANYGYTF
D gene: .; clone size: .; V gene: TRBV3-1; J gene: TRBJ2-2; CDR3 DNA: TGTGCCAGCAGCCAAGATTTGGGGCCAGACACCGGGGAGCTGTTTTTT; CDR3 protein: CASSQDLGPDTGELFF
D gene: .; clone size: .; V gene: TRBV20-1; J gene: TRBJ1-2; CDR3 DNA: TGCAGTGCTGCCCAGGCTAGGCTCCGTGGCTACACCTTC; CDR3 protein: CSAAQARLRGYTF
D gene: TRBD1; clone size: .; V gene: TRBV20-1; J gene: TRBJ2-7; CDR3 DNA: TGCAGTGCGCCGGGACAGGGGGCCCACGAGCAGTACTTC; CDR3 protein: CSAPGQGAHEQYF
D gene: .; clone size: few; V gene: TRBV7-8; J gene: TRBJ1-2; CDR3 DNA: TGTGCCAGCAGCTTGACGGGGGCTGGGGCTGGCTACACCTTC; CDR3 protein: CASSLTGAGAGYTF
D gene: TRBD2; clone size: few; V gene: TRBV12-3/TRBV12-4; J gene: TRBJ2-5; CDR3 DNA: TGTGCCAGCAGTTTGGACGGCGGGGGGGCCATCGGAGAGACCCAGTACTTC; CDR3 protein: CASSLDGGGAIGETQYF
D gene: .; clone size: few; V gene: TRBV13; J gene: TRBJ1-1; CDR3 DNA: TGTGCCAGCAGCTTAGTCCAGGGACAAGAAGCTTTCTTT; CDR3 protein: CASSLVQGQEAFF
D gene: TRBD1; clone size: .; V gene: TRBV19; J gene: TRBJ2-4; CDR3 DNA: TGTGCCAGTAGTATATGGGACAGGGGCGGAAACATTCAGTACTTC; CDR3 protein: CASSIWDRGGNIQYF
D gene: TRBD1; clone size: few; V gene: TRBV12-3/TRBV12-4; J gene: TRBJ2-1; CDR3 DNA: TGTGCCAGCACCAGGGACAGGGGCGAATACAATGAGCAGTTCTTC; CDR3 protein: CASTRDRGEYNEQFF
D gene: .; clone size: .; V gene: TRBV2; J gene: TRBJ2-2; CDR3 DNA: TGTGCCATCAGACCCCGGAACACCGGGGAGCTGTTTTTT; CDR3 protein: CAIRPRNTGELFF
D gene: .; clone size: few; V gene: TRBV3-1; J gene: TRBJ2-2; CDR3 DNA: TGTGCCAGCAGCCAAGAACAGTACTCCGGGGAGCTGTTTTTT; CDR3 protein: CASSQEQYSGELFF
D gene: TRBD2; clone size: .; V gene: TRBV29-1; J gene: TRBJ2-3; CDR3 DNA: TGCAGCGTAAAAGCGGGGAGAGGGCCTAATTATACGCAGTATTTT; CDR3 protein: CSVKAGRGPNYTQYF
D gene: .; clone size: few; V gene: TRBV30; J gene: TRBJ1-2; CDR3 DNA: TGTGCCTGGAGTTTGGGAGAGAACTATGGCTACACCTTC; CDR3 protein: CAWSLGENYGYTF
D gene: .; clone size: .; V gene: TRBV11-2; J gene: TRBJ1-3; CDR3 DNA: TGTGCCAGCAGCTTGTTCAGGAACACTGGAAACACCATATATTTT; CDR3 protein: CASSLFRNTGNTIYF
D gene: .; clone size: .; V gene: TRBV5-4; J gene: TRBJ2-1; CDR3 DNA: TGTGCCAGCAGCTTCTCCCGGGACGGCGAGCAGTTCTTC; CDR3 protein: CASSFSRDGEQFF
D gene: TRBD2; clone size: many; V gene: TRBV6-1; J gene: TRBJ2-1; CDR3 DNA: TGCGTCTCTAGCGGGAGCGCCGGGTACAATGAGCAGTTCTTC; CDR3 protein: CVSSGSAGYNEQFF
D gene: TRBD1; clone size: .; V gene: TRBV7-3; J gene: TRBJ1-1; CDR3 DNA: TGTGCCAGCAGCCCCTCCCGACAGGGGGTTACTGAAGCTTTCTTT; CDR3 protein: CASSPSRQGVTEAFF
D gene: .; clone size: .; V gene: TRBV7-2; J gene: TRBJ1-1; CDR3 DNA: TGTGCCAGCAGTCCCAGCAGGGGCCATTATGAAGCTTTCTTT; CDR3 protein: CASSPSRGHYEAFF
D gene: TRBD2; clone size: few; V gene: TRBV12-5; J gene: TRBJ2-5; CDR3 DNA: TGTGCTAGTGGAGGACTAGCGGGTGGTGAGACCCAGTACTTC; CDR3 protein: CASGGLAGGETQYF
D gene: .; clone size: .; V gene: TRBV3-1; J gene: TRBJ2-4; CDR3 DNA: TGTGCCAGCAGCCTAGAGGACAACATTCAGTACTTC; CDR3 protein: CASSLEDNIQYF
D gene: .; clone size: .; V gene: TRBV12-3/TRBV12-4; J gene: TRBJ1-5; CDR3 DNA: TGTGCCAGCAGTGACACCCGGGACGCCGGGCAGCCCCAGCATTTT; CDR3 protein: CASSDTRDAGQPQHF
D gene: .; clone size: few; V gene: TRBV11-2; J gene: TRBJ2-3; CDR3 DNA: TGTGCCAGCAGCTTAACCCCACCCGAGAGGGGCACAGATACGCAGTATTTT; CDR3 protein: CASSLTPPERGTDTQYF
D gene: TRBD2; clone size: .; V gene: TRBV7-9; J gene: TRBJ2-3; CDR3 DNA: TGTGCCAGCAGCCATCTAGCGGATACAGATACGCAGTATTTT; CDR3 protein: CASSHLADTDTQYF
D gene: .; clone size: .; V gene: TRBV29-1; J gene: TRBJ2-5; CDR3 DNA: TGCAGCGTTGAAGAAGGGCAGGGAGGAGTAGAGACCCAGTACTTC; CDR3 protein: CSVEEGQGGVETQYF
D gene: .; clone size: few; V gene: TRBV2; J gene: TRBJ2-4; CDR3 DNA: TGTGCCAGCAGACGAGAGCTAGCCAAAAACATTCAGTACTTC; CDR3 protein: CASRRELAKNIQYF
D gene: .; clone size: few; V gene: TRBV9; J gene: TRBJ2-5; CDR3 DNA: TGTGCCAGCAGCGGGGGTAGTGGCTTGACCCAGTACTTC; CDR3 protein: CASSGGSGLTQYF
D gene: .; clone size: .; V gene: TRBV18; J gene: TRBJ2-7; CDR3 DNA: TGTGCCAGCTCACCTGAGGTTGGGACAATCGGCAACGAGCAGTACTTC; CDR3 protein: CASSPEVGTIGNEQYF
D gene: TRBD1; clone size: .; V gene: TRBV14; J gene: TRBJ1-2; CDR3 DNA: TGTGCCAGCAGCCAATGGGCTGGGACAGGGATCGGGGGCTACACCTTC; CDR3 protein: CASSQWAGTGIGGYTF
D gene: .; clone size: few; V gene: TRBV7-9; J gene: TRBJ2-4; CDR3 DNA: TGTGCCAGCAGCTTGGACAGCCTCAAAAACATTCAGTACTTC; CDR3 protein: CASSLDSLKNIQYF
D gene: .; clone size: .; V gene: TRBV5-1; J gene: TRBJ1-2; CDR3 DNA: TGCGCCAGCAGCTTGTCCGGGGGCGGCTACACTTTC; CDR3 protein: CASSLSGGGYTF
D gene: TRBD1; clone size: .; V gene: TRBV6-5; J gene: TRBJ1-1; CDR3 DNA: TGTGCCAGCAGTTACCAGGGGGCTGCTGAAGCTTTCTTT; CDR3 protein: CASSYQGAAEAFF
D gene: .; clone size: few; V gene: TRBV7-2; J gene: TRBJ2-7; CDR3 DNA: TGTGCCAGCAGCTTAGTTTCCACAGACTCCTACGAGCAGTACTTC; CDR3 protein: CASSLVSTDSYEQYF
D gene: .; clone size: .; V gene: TRBV19; J gene: TRBJ2-1; CDR3 DNA: TGTGCCAGTACCACAGGCAGCCATGAGCAGTTCTTC; CDR3 protein: CASTTGSHEQFF
D gene: .; clone size: few; V gene: TRBV6-2/TRBV6-3; J gene: TRBJ1-3; CDR3 DNA: TGTGCCAGCTGGCGTAACGAGGGACAATCTGGAAACACCATATATTTT; CDR3 protein: CASWRNEGQSGNTIYF
D gene: .; clone size: .; V gene: TRBV5-5; J gene: TRBJ2-2; CDR3 DNA: TGTGCCAGCAGCTTGGGGGTCTACCAAATAGGGACCGGGGAGCTGTTTTTT; CDR3 protein: CASSLGVYQIGTGELFF
D gene: .; clone size: .; V gene: TRBV6-5; J gene: TRBJ2-7; CDR3 DNA: TGTGCCAGCATCTCCGGGACCTTCGGAGAGCAGTACTTC; CDR3 protein: CASISGTFGEQYF
D gene: .; clone size: .; V gene: TRBV6-1; J gene: TRBJ1-1; CDR3 DNA: TGTGCCAGCAGTGAATACGAGGGCGGCAACACTGAAGCTTTCTTT; CDR3 protein: CASSEYEGGNTEAFF
D gene: TRBD1; clone size: .; V gene: TRBV7-9; J gene: TRBJ1-4; CDR3 DNA: TGTGCCAGCAGCCACGACAGGGGTCCTAATGAAAAACTGTTTTTT; CDR3 protein: CASSHDRGPNEKLFF
D gene: .; clone size: .; V gene: TRBV4-3; J gene: TRBJ1-1; CDR3 DNA: TGCGCCAGCAGCCGCCAGGTTGGGATCACTGAAGCTTTCTTT; CDR3 protein: CASSRQVGITEAFF
D gene: .; clone size: few; V gene: TRBV7-2; J gene: TRBJ2-5; CDR3 DNA: TGTGCCAGCAGCTTAGTCGCGGACTACCAAGAGACCCAGTACTTC; CDR3 protein: CASSLVADYQETQYF
D gene: TRBD2; clone size: many; V gene: TRBV11-3; J gene: TRBJ2-1; CDR3 DNA: TGTGCCAGCAGCCCTCGACTAGCGGACTACAATGAGCAGTTCTTC; CDR3 protein: CASSPRLADYNEQFF
D gene: TRBD2; clone size: .; V gene: TRBV10-3; J gene: TRBJ2-1; CDR3 DNA: TGTGCCATCAGTGTTAGCGGGAGTTCCTACAATGAGCAGTTCTTC; CDR3 protein: CAISVSGSSYNEQFF
D gene: TRBD1; clone size: few; V gene: TRBV7-8; J gene: TRBJ2-5; CDR3 DNA: TGTGCCAGCAGCCCCGAAGGGGGCCTGGAGACCCAGTACTTC; CDR3 protein: CASSPEGGLETQYF